This is a list of T cell receptor beta chains from one sample in a study of blood T cells in healthy people across ages. A single record per CDR3 protein comes from TCRdb applying MiXCR to the 5' RACE reads. The sample lists 550,000 to 650,000 distinct CDR3 sequences, roughly a quarter seen once, with approximately 3.6% in the top ten. These sequences were also reported in another study, on T cells of mothers and their children.

Sequencing used blood. All receptors derive from a boy aged 2-9 years in good health. CDR3s include the opening cysteine and the closing phenylalanine or tryptophan. Rows may omit the clone size; those that give it use once, few, many or a size class.

V	J	size	CDR3
TRBV29-1	TRBJ1-1	few	CSVVPGMNTEAFF
TRBV5-5	TRBJ2-7	.	CASSSPSYEQYF
TRBV12-3/TRBV12-4	TRBJ1-1	.	CASSLPRGLNTEAFF
TRBV6-5	TRBJ1-4	.	CATSGTGNEKLFF
TRBV7-1	TRBJ1-2	few	CASSPFDRVANYGYTF
TRBV20-1	TRBJ2-1	.	CSARASGGGSPNYNEQFF
TRBV7-8	TRBJ1-6	.	CASSFDQGGAHSDLHF
TRBV6-5	TRBJ1-2	.	CASRPGQGPNYGYTF
TRBV27	TRBJ1-4	.	CASSGRGWGNEKLFF
TRBV7-9	TRBJ2-7	.	CASSSFRRIGTPPYEQYF
TRBV5-1	TRBJ1-2	few	CASSPGTGMVGYTF
TRBV20-1	TRBJ2-5	.	CSALRIGAETQYF
TRBV27	.	few	CASSLVGTPLMTQYF
TRBV2	TRBJ2-5	.	CASSPGSKGTQYF
TRBV6-6	TRBJ2-5	.	CASSWTRPEYQETQYF
TRBV7-6	TRBJ2-7	few	CASSLEGHPFSYEQYF
TRBV12-3/TRBV12-4	TRBJ2-5	.	CASSLAVLAGDRETQYF
TRBV7-2	TRBJ1-2	.	CASSPSRAGGYTF
TRBV12-3/TRBV12-4	TRBJ2-3	.	CASSFGRTQYF
TRBV2	TRBJ2-1	.	CAGRRGLALDEQFF
TRBV12-3/TRBV12-4	TRBJ1-4	.	CASSFSGVNEKLFF
TRBV5-1	TRBJ1-1	.	CASSLESAGSTEAFF
TRBV7-2	TRBJ2-5	few	CASSFQGGNKETQYF
TRBV11-1	TRBJ2-1	.	CASSKAGVSYNEQFF
TRBV19	TRBJ1-5	.	CASSIARGHSQPQHF
TRBV5-1	.	.	CASSLVSGSYNEQFF
TRBV4-3	TRBJ1-2	many	CASSQQGGDYGYTF
TRBV30	TRBJ2-7	.	CAWSVRGSFYEQYF
TRBV4-3	TRBJ2-2	few	CASSLIAGGGTGELFF
TRBV7-8	TRBJ1-5	.	CASSPRAHITQPQHF
TRBV12-3/TRBV12-4	TRBJ2-4	.	CASTPGTGVWGPGTKNIQYF
TRBV20-1	TRBJ2-3	.	CSASTHIEALHTQYF
TRBV6-5	TRBJ1-6	.	CASSPGLHNSPLHF
TRBV20-1	TRBJ2-5	.	CSASVPGWQETQYF
TRBV27	.	few	CASSSLGRATNEQFF
TRBV7-2	TRBJ1-5	few	CASSGGTGFSQPQHF
TRBV4-3	TRBJ2-2	.	CASSQEPGLAGNTGELFF
TRBV19	TRBJ1-3	few	CASRIISGNTIYF
TRBV7-9	TRBJ2-4	few	CASSPRGTGKNIQYF
TRBV20-1	TRBJ2-7	.	CSARSDKGFYEQYF
TRBV5-1	TRBJ2-1	.	CASSLGSGGSSHNEQFF
TRBV19	TRBJ2-7	.	CASSQGLGEQYF
TRBV10-3	TRBJ2-5	.	CAISEGLAGRTETQYF
TRBV7-9	TRBJ2-5	.	CASSLTLEETQYF
TRBV27	.	.	CASSTHRGSYEQYF
TRBV12-3/TRBV12-4	TRBJ1-6	.	CASSLPRGHDNSPLHF